A selection of T cell receptor beta chains follows, all from one sample in a study of cytomegalovirus exposure and HLA in healthy donors. The assay was immunoSEQ multiplex PCR, and TCRdb's table has in-frame clones only and misses some. The sample lists fewer than 200,000 clones; 76% were seen once. Sequenced sample: PBMCs. All receptors derive from a female donor in good health and CMV-seronegative. The CDR3 runs from the conserved cysteine through the conserved F or W. D genes are given only for firm matches.

>TRBD1|TRBJ2-7|TRBV7-9
CSSSPLGTGGTYEQYF
>.|TRBJ1-2|TRBV27
CASSFAGSYGYTF
>.|TRBJ2-1|TRBV7-3
CASSLNPRSNEQFF
>.|TRBJ1-2|TRBV7-2
CASSERQVYYGYTF
>TRBD2|TRBJ2-2|TRBV7-2
CASSLGLAGGTYTGELFF
>TRBD1|TRBJ1-2|TRBV28
CASSWGSRGRHGYTF
>TRBD2|TRBJ2-3|TRBV10-3
CAISESSGGNLGTDTQYF
>.|TRBJ2-7|TRBV5-4
CASSRPGRGTYEQYF
>TRBD2|TRBJ2-5|TRBV5-4
CASSLASGAETQYF
>.|TRBJ1-2|TRBV5-8
CASSLRRLNNYGYTF
>.|TRBJ2-3|TRBV4-3
CASSQELGGRPQYF
>.|TRBJ1-5|TRBV18
CASSPVPSDQPQHF
>.|TRBJ1-5|TRBV7-8
CASSLAAGGAGQPQHF
>.|TRBJ1-1|TRBV9
CASSVEGRVDTEAFF
>.|TRBJ1-5|TRBV7-2
CASSLIRDNQPQHF
>.|TRBJ1-2|TRBV18
CASVTGQSTLGYTF
>.|TRBJ2-3|TRBV7-6
CASSFSTDTQYF
>.|TRBJ1-4|TRBV7-2
CASSLARGGLGEKLFF
>TRBD1|TRBJ1-5|TRBV6-1
CASSEPSGGQGGPQHF
>.|TRBJ2-6|TRBV11-3
CASSPGAGANVLTF
>TRBD2|TRBJ2-2|TRBV9
CASSVAPSLAGGAGELFF
>TRBD2|TRBJ2-2|TRBV5-8
CASSLPGGSNTGELFF
>.|TRBJ1-5|TRBV28
CASSLLSPNQPQHF
>TRBD1|TRBJ2-1|TRBV6-4
CASSPGQGGGNEQFF
>.|TRBJ2-7|TRBV19
CASSLSGNVEQYF
>.|TRBJ1-4|TRBV5-1
CASSLDRKKLFF
>.|TRBJ1-1|TRBV14
CASSQPRNWEDTEAFF
>.|TRBJ1-1|TRBV7-2
CASSLSTWTRNTEAFF
>.|TRBJ2-7|TRBV7-9
CASSLAGESYEQYF
>TRBD2|TRBJ2-1|TRBV13
CASSLGAGGTYNEQFF
>.|TRBJ2-7|TRBV11-1
CASSLGQGPYYEQYF
>.|TRBJ2-6|TRBV7-2
CASSLGGSSGANVLTF
>.|TRBJ2-4|TRBV28
CASSSTLQYSQYF
>.|TRBJ1-1|TRBV18
CASSLAGTNTEAFF
>TRBD1|TRBJ2-7|TRBV19
CASRQGGNEQYF
>.|TRBJ2-1|TRBV5-1
CASSLWVGAYNEQFF
>.|TRBJ2-5|TRBV6-5
CASSYSFRRETQYF
>TRBD1|TRBJ2-3|TRBV11-2
CASSYGQGTDTQYF
>.|TRBJ1-1|TRBV4-3
CASSQENGNTEAFF
>.|TRBJ2-4|TRBV19
CASSIVGNKNIQYF
>.|TRBJ2-3|TRBV19
CASSPKSHILDTQYF
>TRBD1|TRBJ1-2|TRBV30
CAGTGGSYGYTF
>.|TRBJ1-4|TRBV29-1
CSVQQGPNEKLFF
>.|TRBJ1-2|TRBV4-2
CASSQDRIQGHYGYTF
>.|TRBJ2-5|TRBV7-8
CASSFNTGTQYF